One and the same sample provided the 18 T cell receptor beta chains below, sequenced in a study of response to subunit inactivated influenza vaccine. TCRdb processed the RT-PCR reads anew with MiXCR; each CDR3 protein has one entry. The sample gives roughly 500,000 distinct CDR3 sequences, approximately 24% of which show up once; 2.5% to 3.5% is in the top ten. These same records also appear under a second study, on T cells expressing NK-cell markers. From that paper: Libraries used 5'RACE template switching adding universal primer site and UMIs.

Sequences were derived from CD4+ T cells sorted from PBMCs, sampled roughly 12 days after vaccination. These receptors were obtained from a man aged 50 or older who received an inactivated influenza vaccine.

The table lists this clonotype with a few counts. V and J are TRBV7-3 and TRBJ2-3; D is perhaps TRBD1 or TRBD2 (5 bases each). V dropped 0 bases and J dropped 5 bases, with 9 bases sitting between them. Per germline, CDR1 SGHTA and CDR2 FQGTGA. The CDR3 has 14 residues. The DNA for the CDR3 is TGTGCCAGCAGCTTAACAGGGGCGGGAGATACGCAGTATTTT. Its protein product is CASSLTGAGDTQYF.

A few counts support this clonotype. The chain employs TRBV14 and TRBJ2-7; D is perhaps TRBD1 (6 bases). The CDR3 spans 14 residues. V lost 4 bases to trimming and J lost 5 bases, with 15 bases between them. The germline V gene encodes CDR1 SGHDN and CDR2 FVKESK. The CDR3 loop reads CASSRFQGSHEQYF. CDR3 bases: TGTGCCAGCAGCCGATTCCAGGGGTCTCACGAGCAGTACTTC.

The V gene is TRBV28, the J gene TRBJ1-5; no clear D gene. Germline CDR1 and CDR2: MDHEN and SYDVKM. There are 13 residues in the CDR3. The ends were cut back, 7 bases at V and 4 bases at J, with 11 bases in the middle. The CDR3 region has the DNA TGTGCCAGCACTCAACAGATAAATCAGCCCCAGCATTTT. Translated: CASTQQINQPQHF.

The chain uses TRBV20-1 and TRBJ2-7, with D perhaps TRBD2 (5 bases). Germline values: CDR1 DFQATT, CDR2 SNEGSKA (reference sequence). Trimming took off 3 bases at V and 4 bases at J, with 16 bases between the two ends. The CDR3 has 14 amino acids. CDR3 sequence (DNA): TGCAGTGCTAGGAAGGTGAGGACTCCATACGAGCAGTACTTC. This encodes CSARKVRTPYEQYF.

The chain links TRBV20-1 to TRBJ2-1; no definite D call. V was pared by 4 bases and J by 10 bases, with 14 bases between. The germline V gene encodes CDR1 DFQATT and CDR2 SNEGSKA (reference sequence). The CDR3 covers 12 residues. CDR3 DNA: TGCAGTGCTAAACCGTTCGGCGGCGAGCAGTTCTTC. Its translation: CSAKPFGGEQFF.

The DNA for the CDR3 is TGTGCCAGCAGCCGGACTAGGGAATTCACAGATACGCAGTATTTT. It specifies CASSRTREFTDTQYF. The chain couples TRBV7-2 to TRBJ2-3, with 7 bases lining up with TRBD2. The junction had 7 bases not matched to a gene; V was cut back by 5 bases and J by 2 bases. The CDR3 totals 15 residues. CDR1 and CDR2 from the germline V gene are SGHTA and FQGNSA.

This clonotype was picked up a small number of times. The chain employs TRBV12-3 or TRBV12-4 and TRBJ1-4; tentatively, D is TRBD1 (6 bases). The CDR3 extends over 13 amino acids. Trimming took 4 bases from V and 8 from J, leaving 11 bases between them. CDR3 DNA sequence: TGTGCCAGCAGTTGGGGGGCAAAGGAAAAACTGTTTTTT. Protein product: CASSWGAKEKLFF.

The rearrangement uses TRBV5-1 and TRBJ2-5; 9 nucleotides line up with TRBD1. The CDR3 loop spans 15 amino acids. Per germline, CDR1 SGHRS and CDR2 YFSETQ. The V and J ends lost 4 bases and 5 bases, in that order; junction bases with no gene match: 9. CDR3 DNA: TGCGCCAGCAGCGCCGGGACAGGGAACCCGGAGACCCAGTACTTC. Translated: CASSAGTGNPETQYF.

The table lists this clonotype with a few counts. The chain couples TRBV4-1 to TRBJ2-7; 13 positions agree with TRBD2. J gave up 2 bases and V 4 bases, and 23 bases lay outside the gene matches. Germline V gives CDR1 MGHRA, CDR2 YSYEKL. The CDR3 contains 22 residues. The DNA for the CDR3 is TGCGCCAGCAGCCGACAACGTCTCGGACTAGCGGGAGAAAGCGGTTCGCCCTACGAGCAGTACTTC. The encoded protein is CASSRQRLGLAGESGSPYEQYF.

This clonotype was observed a handful of times. The chain recombines TRBV29-1 with TRBJ2-7; unclear D gene. In germline, CDR1 is SQVTM, CDR2 ANQGSEA. This CDR3 has 11 amino acids. Trimming removed 2 bases from V and 4 bases from J, with 6 bases in between. CDR3 bases: TGCAGCGTTGAAAGGGAATACGAGCAGTACTTC. Protein product: CSVEREYEQYF.

This clonotype was seen a handful of times. The rearrangement joins TRBV7-2 to TRBJ2-5, with D unclear. V lost 1 base and J 12 bases, leaving 9 bases between the germline ends. The germline V gene has CDR1 SGHTA and CDR2 FQGNSA. CDR3 length equals 11 residues. The chain's CDR3 is CASSLELVEYF. In DNA form, the CDR3 reads TGTGCCAGCAGCTTAGAATTGGTTGAGTACTTC.

This rearrangement joins TRBV13 to TRBJ2-3; no clear D gene. V shed 3 bases and J shed 7 bases, with 14 bases lying between them. Germline V lookup: CDR1 PRHDT, CDR2 FYEKMQ (reference sequence). This CDR3 region has 14 residues. CDR3 nucleotide sequence: TGTGCCAGCAGCTTGGTCCTCGCGAAACATACGCAGTATTTT. The encoded protein is CASSLVLAKHTQYF. Based on the CDR3 plus reference TRBV13 and TRBJ2-3, the full variable domain is AAGVIQSPRHLIKEKRETATLKCYPIPRHDTVYWYQQGPGQDPQFLISFYEKMQSDKGSIPDRFSAQQFSDYHSELNMSSLELGDSALYFCASSLVLAKHTQYFGPGTRLTVL.

The rearrangement links TRBV7-2 to TRBJ2-7, with D uncertain. Trimming removed 1 base at V and 6 bases at J, with 10 bases between. CDR1 is SGHTA, CDR2 FQGNSA, per germline. CDR3 length: 13 amino acids. The CDR3 region is CASSLDALREQYF. The CDR3, as DNA: TGTGCCAGCAGCTTAGACGCCCTCCGCGAGCAGTACTTC.

This clonotype was counted only a few times. The chain links TRBV20-1 to TRBJ1-1, with TRBD1 matching over 7 bases. CDR3 length equals 13 residues. Trimming cost V 4 bases and J 5 bases; bases outside gene matches: 7. Germline V lookup: CDR1 DFQATT, CDR2 SNEGSKA (reference sequence). CDR3 nucleotides: TGCAGTGCTATGAAGGGGGCAGGAACTGAAGCTTTCTTT. The encoded protein is CSAMKGAGTEAFF.

The V and J genes are TRBV12-3 or TRBV12-4 and TRBJ2-4, with 8 bases aligning to TRBD1. V was clipped by 5 bases and J by 9 bases; unmatched bases: 9. The CDR3 runs to 14 residues. The DNA for the CDR3 is TGTGCCAGCAGTCTGGGACAGGCTACAACCATTCAGTACTTC. This gives the protein CASSLGQATTIQYF.

This CDR3 is CASNLAAYQETQYF. In DNA, the CDR3 is TGTGCCAGCAACCTAGCGGCTTACCAAGAGACCCAGTACTTC. The chain has TRBV2 and TRBJ2-5; 7 nucleotides line up with TRBD2. The germline CDR1 and CDR2 sequences are SNHLY and FYNNEI. J lost 0 bases, V lost 7 bases, and 5 bases had no gene match. The CDR3 runs 14 residues.

The chain has TRBV12-3 or TRBV12-4 and TRBJ2-7; TRBD2 aligns across 8 bases. The CDR3 is 14 residues long. The J segment lost 3 bases and the V segment lost 5 bases, leaving 6 bases of the junction unmatched. Written as DNA, the CDR3 is TGTGCCAGCAGTCCTGCGGGAGGCGTCTACGAGCAGTACTTC. Amino acid sequence: CASSPAGGVYEQYF.

This clonotype has just a few counts. V usage is TRBV28 and J usage is TRBJ2-7; a possible D gene is TRBD1 (6 bases). Germline CDR1 is MDHEN and CDR2 is SYDVKM. CDR3 length: 15 amino acids. V lost 2 bases and J lost 1, with 12 bases in between. The CDR3, as DNA: TGTGCCAGCAGTTTACCGACAGGATTATCCTACGAGCAGTACTTC. Its protein product is CASSLPTGLSYEQYF.